The 29 T cell receptor beta chains below were found in one sample sequenced in a study of CXCR3-negative and CXCR3-positive naive CD8 T cells (dated by TCRdb to between 2018 and 2021). Instrument on record: NextSeq 550. The Human TCR Profiling Kit (MiLaboratory) was used to make UMI-labeled 5' RACE TRB cDNA libraries. TCRdb reprocessed the reads, and each CDR3 protein sequence is entered once, without DNA. The sample table records about 130,000 distinct CDR3 sequences. The top ten clonotypes cover approximately 0.3% of the sample. The sequenced material came from naive CXCR3- CD8+ T cells from blood. In the paper's terms, the cell subset or site label means: CD45RO-CCR7+CD27+CD95- naive CD8+ T cells lacking CXCR3 (TNR3-). Receptors originate from a human donor in good health. Some clones in this sample may be carry-over from other donors' samples.

V and J are TRBV20-1 and TRBJ2-7; TCRdb outputs TRBD1, but without DNA this stays unchecked. CDR3 length: 13 amino acids. CDR1 and CDR2 from the germline V gene are DFQATT and SNEGSKA (reference sequence). Here the CDR3 reads CSARGPTLHEQYF.

V is TRBV6-1 and J is TRBJ2-7. CDR1 and CDR2 (germline): MNHNS, SASEGT. This CDR3 is built from 15 residues. The CDR3 loop reads CASSEAVASSYEQYF.

This chain joins TRBV11-2 and TRBJ1-4; TCRdb selects TRBD1, and the lack of DNA leaves this call unchecked. This CDR3 comprises 14 residues. CDR1 SGHAT and CDR2 FQNNGV come from the germline V gene. This CDR3 reads CASSYSDSNEKLFF.

V usage is TRBV2 and J usage is TRBJ2-1; absent DNA, TCRdb's TRBD1 call cannot be checked. The germline CDR1 and CDR2 sequences are SNHLY and FYNNEI. The CDR3 totals 13 residues. The CDR3 reads CASAQGINNEQFF.

This rearrangement joins TRBV7-6 to TRBJ1-4; TCRdb lists TRBD1, though no DNA is available to test this call. Germline CDR1 SGHVS, CDR2 FNYEAQ. CDR3 length equals 15 residues. The chain's CDR3 is CASSSGTATNEKLFF.

The chain links TRBV7-9 to TRBJ1-4. This CDR3 has 15 amino acids. Germline CDR1 reads SEHNR; CDR2 reads FQNEAQ (reference sequence). CDR3 protein: CASSLDAQSNEKLFF.

J is TRBJ2-1 and V is TRBV4-1; TCRdb calls TRBD2, which cannot be checked without DNA. This CDR3 is built from 15 residues. CDR1 and CDR2 (germline): MGHRA, YSYEKL. The CDR3 here is CAGSQEARSSAEQFF.

The J gene is TRBJ1-2, the V gene TRBV6-5. The CDR3 has 13 residues. Germline V CDR1 and CDR2: MNHEY, SVGAGI. The chain's CDR3 is CASRPQTNYGYTF.

This chain connects TRBV29-1 to TRBJ2-7; the TRBD2 assignment by TCRdb is unverifiable without DNA. This CDR3 spans 16 amino acids. Per germline, CDR1 SQVTM and CDR2 ANQGSEA. CDR3 sequence: CSVTGLAGEVSYEQYF.

The gene calls are TRBV28 and TRBJ2-1. Germline V gene sequence: CDR1 MDHEN, CDR2 SYDVKM. CDR3 length equals 13 residues. The CDR3 reads CASSFEPYNEQFF.

J is TRBJ1-1 and V is TRBV27; the D call of TRBD1 rests on TCRdb alone, since no DNA is present to check it. Germline V gene sequence: CDR1 MNHEY, CDR2 SMNVEV (reference sequence). This CDR3 comprises 14 residues. The CDR3 is CASTATGGGTEAFF.

The chain is built from TRBV14 and TRBJ1-1; TCRdb calls TRBD1, which cannot be checked without DNA. Germline loops: CDR1 SGHDN, CDR2 FVKESK. CDR3 length equals 16 residues. The CDR3 protein is CASSPAAGAGNTEAFF.

The chain has TRBV10-3 and TRBJ2-7; no DNA is available, so the TRBD1 call from TCRdb remains unchecked. There are 17 residues in the CDR3. From germline, CDR1 is ENHRY and CDR2 SYGVKD. The CDR3: CAISEPPQRGHSYEQYF.

This rearrangement joins TRBV27 to TRBJ2-7; TCRdb reports TRBD2, a call that lacks DNA to check it against. The CDR3 extends over 13 amino acids. Germline CDR1 is MNHEY and CDR2 is SMNVEV (reference sequence). CDR3 protein: CASRARGTYEQYF.

The chain uses TRBV5-1 and TRBJ2-3. Germline V lookup: CDR1 SGHRS, CDR2 YFSETQ. This CDR3 comprises 12 residues. CDR3 sequence reads: CASSLEPDTQYF.

The gene calls are TRBV29-1 and TRBJ2-1; the TRBD2 assignment by TCRdb is unverifiable without DNA. The length of the CDR3 is 16 residues. Germline V CDR1 and CDR2: SQVTM, ANQGSEA. The CDR3 protein is CSVEKAGDRARVEQFF.

The chain combines TRBV12-3 or TRBV12-4 with TRBJ2-7; TCRdb's D call, TRBD1, is unchecked because there is no DNA. This CDR3 spans 14 amino acids. CDR3 region: CASSSPRDRGEQYF.

This rearrangement joins TRBV7-9 to TRBJ1-5. The length of the CDR3 is 13 residues. From germline, CDR1 is SEHNR and CDR2 FQNEAQ (reference sequence). CDR3 sequence reads: CASSNDGGPPQHF.

This chain links TRBV20-1 with TRBJ2-7; without DNA, the TCRdb call of TRBD1 cannot be checked. The CDR3 loop spans 15 amino acids. Germline loops: CDR1 DFQATT, CDR2 SNEGSKA (reference sequence). This CDR3 is CSARDLDRSTYEQYF.

The chain recombines TRBV7-9 with TRBJ2-7; TCRdb gives TRBD1 as the D gene, but with no DNA this cannot be confirmed. This CDR3 spans 15 amino acids. Germline values: CDR1 SEHNR, CDR2 FQNEAQ (reference sequence). CDR3: CASSLPGQGDYEQYF.

The chain couples TRBV29-1 to TRBJ1-2. Per germline, CDR1 SQVTM and CDR2 ANQGSEA. There are 15 residues in the CDR3. This chain's CDR3 is CSVSGLHDGSYGYTF.

The chain carries TRBV23-1 and TRBJ2-3; no DNA is available, so the TRBD2 call from TCRdb remains unchecked. TRBV23-1 is an open reading frame whose function is uncertain. The CDR3 extends over 12 amino acids. CDR3 amino acids: CASSPLPVEQYF.

The rearrangement links TRBV7-8 to TRBJ2-3; TCRdb's assignment of TRBD1 cannot be checked, as there is no DNA. The V gene's germline CDR1 is SGHVS and CDR2 FQNEAQ. The length of the CDR3 is 13 residues. CDR3 residues: CASLDRPAATQYF.

The chain couples TRBV4-1 to TRBJ2-5. The length of the CDR3 is 14 residues. Germline V gives CDR1 MGHRA, CDR2 YSYEKL. The CDR3 spells CASSQGTTQETQYF.

The V gene is TRBV7-6, the J gene TRBJ2-7; lacking DNA, the TRBD1 call made by TCRdb goes unchecked. The CDR3 runs 15 residues. Per the germline V gene, CDR1 is SGHVS and CDR2 is FNYEAQ. CDR3: CASSLGPGATYEQYF. The whole variable domain, remainder taken from reference TRBV7-6 and TRBJ2-7, is GAGVSQSPRYKVTKRGQDVALRCDPISGHVSLYWYRQALGQGPEFLTYFNYEAQQDKSGLPNDRFSAERPEGSISTLTIQRTEQRDSAMYRCASSLGPGATYEQYFGPGTRLTVT.

The chain recombines TRBV3-1 with TRBJ2-3; absent DNA, TCRdb's TRBD2 call cannot be checked. The CDR3 has 17 residues. Germline V gives CDR1 LGHDT, CDR2 YNNKEL (reference sequence). Here the CDR3 reads CASSQPPSGTGTDTQYF.

This chain joins TRBV14 and TRBJ2-7. Germline V gene sequence: CDR1 SGHDN, CDR2 FVKESK. This CDR3 has 12 residues. CDR3 residues: CASSQSDYEQYF.

CDR3 in amino acids: CASQTPGATGELFF. The chain recombines TRBV12-3 or TRBV12-4 with TRBJ2-2; TCRdb picks TRBD1, but there is no DNA to check that call. This CDR3 is built from 14 residues.

This chain joins TRBV5-1 and TRBJ2-7; TCRdb's D call of TRBD1 is untestable without DNA. The V gene's germline CDR1 is SGHRS and CDR2 YFSETQ. The CDR3 covers 13 residues. This CDR3 is CASSPDGAYEQYF.